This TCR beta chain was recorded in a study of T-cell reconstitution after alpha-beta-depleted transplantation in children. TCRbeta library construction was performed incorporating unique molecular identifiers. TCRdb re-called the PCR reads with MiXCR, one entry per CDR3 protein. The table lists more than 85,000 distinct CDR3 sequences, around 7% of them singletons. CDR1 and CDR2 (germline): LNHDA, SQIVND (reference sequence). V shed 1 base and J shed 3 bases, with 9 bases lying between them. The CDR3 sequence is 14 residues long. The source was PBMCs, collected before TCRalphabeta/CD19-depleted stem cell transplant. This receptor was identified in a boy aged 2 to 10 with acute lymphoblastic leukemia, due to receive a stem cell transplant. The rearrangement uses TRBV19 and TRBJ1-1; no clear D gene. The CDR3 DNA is TGTGCCAGTAGTATAGCGGGGATGGACACTGAAGCTTTCTTT. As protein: CASSIAGMDTEAFF.